The sequence of this T cell receptor (beta chain) was determined in a study of blood T cells in healthy people across ages (dated by TCRdb to about 2015). Study-level background: In model experiments, template switching captured about one uniquely barcoded TCR beta cDNA molecule for every two T cells. To track age-related changes in TCR beta repertoire diversity, the study relied on deep sequencing normalized with unique cDNA molecular identifiers. The donors were split into four age groups: young (average around 17 years), middle-aged (roughly 39), aged (approximately 59) and long-lived (over 80). To avoid experimental bias, donors of different ages were distributed randomly across sequencing lanes. For two donors (one aged 18 to 30 and one aged 80 or older), the study analyzed two additional independent replicas of 1 million unique cDNA reads from the same blood draw. Broad study findings and their caveats: Conclusive comparison of naive and antigen-experienced compartments was prevented by the profiling of bulk unsorted PBMCs. Estimates of total diversity based on one million sequenced T cells were considered lower bounds and underestimates. As age increased, observed TCR beta diversity per million T cells dropped in a roughly linear way, and a significant reduction was already evident by age approximately 40. The percentage of naive T cells measured by flow cytometry correlated strongly with observed TCR beta diversity. Because the CMV infection status of the donors was unknown, age-related changes in expanded clonotypes may potentially have been confounded. Compared with the aged group, the long-lived group had more naive CD4+ T cells, fewer expanded clones and increased TCR diversity, a pattern suggesting age selection.

Libraries were made using 5' RACE. This sample was sequenced with an Illumina HiSeq 2500. The second PCR ran for roughly 7 to 12 cycles and used a J-beta primer mix along with a sample-barcoded 5' primer. A template-switch 5' adaptor carrying 12 random nucleotides introduced a unique molecular identifier onto each TCR beta cDNA molecule. Each sample yielded at least 3 million CDR3-containing paired-end reads. First-strand cDNA was synthesized from all RNA with the Mint cDNA synthesis kit, primed by a TRBC-specific oligonucleotide. Following uracil-DNA glycosylase treatment, all cDNA underwent a first 18-cycle PCR with the universal primers M1SS and BC2_uni_R. The source study handled its data this way. Each sample was normalized by randomly selecting 1 million high-quality reads, each carrying a distinct molecular identifier. Instead of being binned into consensus sequences, reads that shared molecular identifiers were thrown out. CDR3 identification, clonotype clustering and error correction used MiTCR with a Q25 quality threshold and the strictest error-elimination algorithm. A nonparametric unseen species model using Euler transformation provided a lower-bound estimate of total TCR beta diversity. In TCRdb, the public reads were trimmed at Q25 with fastp and aligned with MiXCR, with productive beta chains retained. Identical CDR3 protein sequences are pooled into one entry, listed with their most common genes and DNA. These V and J calls derive from TCRdb rather than the authors' analysis. Here the sample has 1.5 million to 2 million distinct CDR3 sequences; around half occur a single time. The ten largest clones take up more than 2% of the sample.

V drops 4 bases and J drops 9 bases, leaving 17 bases in between. The CDR3 measures 14 amino acids from cysteine to phenylalanine. The kept DNA is CDR3 alone, 42 bases in frame from the first base. CDR1 and CDR2, looked up from the germline V gene, are SGDLS and YYNGEE. In the case of this clonotype: There is no known antigen for this receptor. Nothing much larger sits one base from this clone, and base qualities are not available.

The roughly 37 donors, aged about 6 to 95 years, were systemically healthy Caucasian individuals from Russia. Approximately 10 milliliters of peripheral blood were collected from each donor into EDTA-treated Vacutainer tubes. Ficoll-Paque density-gradient centrifugation was used to isolate PBMCs, with at least 6.5 million per sample. Trizol reagent was used to extract total RNA from the PBMCs, yielding at least 5 micrograms per sample. Naive CD45RAhigh/CD27high T cell percentages were measured by flow cytometry on a PBMC aliquot from every donor. The sequence joins TRBV9 to TRBJ2-1; possibly the D gene is TRBD1, per 8 matching bases. This TCR was recovered from a woman in her thirties or forties in good health. The specimen sequenced was blood. The nucleotide sequence is given as TGTGCCAGCAGCCCCGGACAGGGAGGGGCTGAGCAGTTCTTC. It codes for CASSPGQGGAEQFF.